This T cell receptor beta chain was found in a study of T cells in Graves' hyperthyroidism and ophthalmopathy. Germline CDR1 and CDR2: SGDLS and YYNGEE. V lost 0 bases and J 0 bases, leaving 8 bases between the germline ends. This CDR3 is built from 15 residues. Diagnostic decisions used clinical symptoms, serum thyroxine and TRAb, thyroid ultrasound and orbital computed tomography. Amplified regions were TCR beta CDR3 sequences from RNA transcripts. TCR CDR3 regions were first amplified by RT-PCR with HTBI primers. TCRdb recomputed calls from the multiplex PCR reads with MiXCR, one row per CDR3 protein. This repertoire shows fewer than 250,000 distinct CDR3 sequences, about 16% found once; its top ten account for around 30%. This clonotype was detected many times.

The clonotype comes from a woman in her late teens or twenties with Graves' ophthalmopathy. The sample comprised blood. This chain uses TRBV9 with TRBJ2-3, with D uncertain. CDR3 residues: CASSVAPASTDTQYF. In DNA form, the CDR3 reads TGTGCCAGCAGCGTAGCTCCCGCTAGCACAGATACGCAGTATTTT.